This T cell receptor (beta chain) stems from a study of cytomegalovirus exposure and HLA in healthy donors. The PCR was carried out with 60 Vbeta primers and 13 Jbeta primers. Only in-frame clones appear in the TCRdb table, and some are missing; sequencing was by immunoSEQ multiplex PCR. Of 120,000 to 150,000 clones detected, approximately 76% appear once; the ten largest clones hold 1.5% to 2%. The germline V gene encodes CDR1 GTSNPN and CDR2 SVGIG (reference sequence). V was clipped by 2 bases and J by 2 bases, with 15 bases between them. The CDR3 spans 15 residues. This receptor was identified in a man aged 35-49 years in good health and CMV-seronegative. V and J are TRBV30 and TRBJ1-1; D might be TRBD1 (6 bases). The material sequenced was PBMCs. The CDR3, as DNA: TGTGCCTGGAGTCGTAAGGGGGGGATAAACACTGAAGCTTTCTTT. It encodes CAWSRKGGINTEAFF.